The following is a T cell receptor (beta chain) sequence with its context. The data were obtained in a study of blood T cell repertoires in COVID-19. Source study methods: Cell counts per sample came from amplifying reference gene primers. The method was immunoSEQ multiplex PCR; TCRdb's version includes in-frame clones alone and lacks a portion of them. D and trimming come from the DNA, and the V and J calls and clone size come from that table. Of about 300,000 clones in the sample, 65% to 85% were seen once. V shed 7 bases, J shed 1 base, and the junction held 4 bases outside the gene matches. The CDR3 is made up of 14 amino acids. CDR1 is LNHDA and CDR2 is SQIVND in the germline V gene (reference sequence).

The source of this sequence is a human donor with COVID-19, enrolled during active disease. The donor label of this sample is uncertain. The V call is TRBV19, the J call TRBJ2-1; 7 bases line up with TRBD1. The sample comprised peripheral blood. The CDR3 region is CASNWGQSYNEQFF. CDR3 in DNA: TGTGCCAGTAATTGGGGACAGTCCTACAATGAGCAGTTCTTC.